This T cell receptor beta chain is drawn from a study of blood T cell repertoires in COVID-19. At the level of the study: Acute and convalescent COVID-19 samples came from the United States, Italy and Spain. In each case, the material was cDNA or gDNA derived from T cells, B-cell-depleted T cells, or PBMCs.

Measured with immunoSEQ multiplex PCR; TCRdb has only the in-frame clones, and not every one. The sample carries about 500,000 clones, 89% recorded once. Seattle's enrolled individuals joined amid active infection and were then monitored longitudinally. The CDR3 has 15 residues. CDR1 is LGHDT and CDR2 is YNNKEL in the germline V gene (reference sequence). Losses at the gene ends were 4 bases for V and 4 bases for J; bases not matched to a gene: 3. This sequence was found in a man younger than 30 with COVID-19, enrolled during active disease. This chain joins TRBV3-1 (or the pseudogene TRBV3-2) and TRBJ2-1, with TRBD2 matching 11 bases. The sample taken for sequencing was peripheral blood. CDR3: CASSPTSGMYNEQFF. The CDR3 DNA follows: TGTGCCAGCAGCCCGACTAGCGGGATGTACAATGAGCAGTTCTTC.